These 21 T cell receptor beta chains originate from one sample sequenced in a study of early T cells in non-severe SARS-CoV-2 infection. TCRdb fed the 5' RACE reads into MiXCR, producing one record per CDR3 protein. Among approximately 56,000 distinct CDR3 sequences, roughly 16% were seen once, and the ten largest hold roughly 3.9%. Sequences were derived from whole blood, sampled at baseline. These receptor sequences come from an adult who was a healthcare worker with PCR-confirmed SARS-CoV-2 infection or an uninfected control (not recorded which).

This clonotype was recorded at least ten times. The V call is TRBV6-6, the J call TRBJ2-7; 9 nucleotides agree with TRBD1. This CDR3 region has 17 residues. Germline V gives CDR1 MNHNY, CDR2 SVGAGI (reference sequence). V was clipped by 5 bases and J by 2 bases; unmatched bases: 13. CDR3 bases: TGTGCCAGCAGTCCGACAGGGGGTAGCCATAAAGCCTACGAGCAGTACTTC. Translation gives CASSPTGGSHKAYEQYF.

This clonotype has just a few counts. The chain joins TRBV5-1 to TRBJ2-2, with D perhaps TRBD2 (5 bases). V lost 0 bases and J 4 bases, leaving 13 bases between the germline ends. The CDR3 is 16 amino acids. Germline CDR1 reads SGHRS; CDR2 reads YFSETQ. CDR3 nucleotide sequence: TGCGCCAGCAGCTTGGATCGGGGTCCGGGCACCGGGGAGCTGTTTTTT. This translates into CASSLDRGPGTGELFF.

This clonotype was observed a handful of times. The chain uses TRBV3-1 and TRBJ1-5, with D possibly TRBD1 on 5 matching bases. The CDR3 runs 15 residues. V was clipped by 0 bases and J by 1 base, with 7 bases between them. In germline, CDR1 is LGHDT, CDR2 YNNKEL (reference sequence). The chain's CDR3 is CASSQDGGSNQPQHF. The CDR3 DNA follows: TGTGCCAGCAGCCAAGATGGGGGGAGCAATCAGCCCCAGCATTTT.

The V gene is TRBV9, the J gene TRBJ2-7; D gene ambiguous. V shed 3 bases and J shed 4 bases, with 14 bases lying between them. This CDR3 is built from 14 residues. The germline CDR1 and CDR2 sequences are SGDLS and YYNGEE. The CDR3 protein is CASSESPVAYEQYF. DNA of the CDR3: TGTGCCAGCAGCGAAAGCCCCGTCGCTTACGAGCAGTACTTC.

CDR3 in amino acids: CSAQELANSQETQYF. The CDR3 region has the DNA TGCAGTGCCCAGGAGCTAGCCAATTCACAAGAGACCCAGTACTTC. This chain links TRBV20-1 with TRBJ2-5; TRBD2 might be the D (5 bases). The V gene's germline CDR1 is DFQATT and CDR2 SNEGSKA (reference sequence). This CDR3 has 15 amino acids. Trimming stripped 6 bases from V and 2 bases from J, with 19 bases between.

The gene calls are TRBV14 and TRBJ2-7; either TRBD1 or TRBD2 may supply D (5 bases each). The CDR3 covers 17 residues. The V and J ends lost 1 base and 4 bases respectively, with 20 bases between them. Germline lookup yields CDR1 SGHDN and CDR2 FVKESK. The CDR3 sequence is CASSQVGGGADGYEQYF. The CDR3 coding sequence is TGTGCCAGCAGCCAAGTCGGTGGGGGAGCGGACGGGTACGAGCAGTACTTC.

This clonotype was counted between two and nine times. The rearrangement links TRBV19 to TRBJ1-3; D might be TRBD1 (6 bases). The CDR3 runs to 13 residues. Trimming shortened V by 8 bases and J by 0 bases, and 8 bases separated the two germline ends. Per germline, CDR1 LNHDA and CDR2 SQIVND (reference sequence). For the CDR3, the DNA is TGTGCCAGTCAGGGGAGCTCTGGAAACACCATATATTTT. Translated, it gives CASQGSSGNTIYF. Full variable domain (rest looked up from reference TRBV19 and TRBJ1-3): DGGITQSPKYLFRKEGQNVTLSCEQNLNHDAMYWYRQDPGQGLRLIYYSQIVNDFQKGDIAEGYSVSREKKESFPLTVTSAQKNPTAFYLCASQGSSGNTIYFGEGSWLTVV.

This clonotype was picked up a small number of times. CDR3 amino acids: CASSSRAAASNEQFF. Here the CDR3 DNA reads TGTGCCAGCAGCTCCCGGGCAGCGGCAAGTAATGAGCAGTTCTTC. The V gene is TRBV28, the J gene TRBJ2-1; weak D call: TRBD2 (5 bases). Per germline, CDR1 MDHEN and CDR2 SYDVKM. Trimming left V 6 bases short and J 7 bases short, with 19 bases between. CDR3 length equals 15 residues.

This clonotype was detected only a few times. CDR3 nucleotides: TGCGCCAGCAGCCCCTCCGGGGTTACTGGGGCCAACGTCCTGACTTTC. Amino acids: CASSPSGVTGANVLTF. The chain links TRBV5-1 to TRBJ2-6; maybe TRBD2 (5 bases). Trimming removed 4 bases from V and 2 bases from J, with 13 bases in between. Germline V gene sequence: CDR1 SGHRS, CDR2 YFSETQ. This CDR3 is 16 amino acids long.

J is TRBJ1-1 and V is TRBV20-1; 12 bases are a match to TRBD1. After removal of 5 bases from V and 5 bases from J, the junction contained 3 bases not matched to a gene. The germline V gene encodes CDR1 DFQATT and CDR2 SNEGSKA (reference sequence). CDR3 size: 13 residues. The CDR3 DNA reads as TGCAGTGCTGGGACAGGGGGCTTGACTGAAGCTTTCTTT. Its translation: CSAGTGGLTEAFF.

This chain links TRBV2 with TRBJ1-6, with D possibly TRBD1 on 5 matching bases. Trimming took off 7 bases at V and 7 bases at J, with 14 bases between the two ends. The CDR3 runs to 14 residues. The germline V gene encodes CDR1 SNHLY and CDR2 FYNNEI. The CDR3 DNA is TGTGCCAGCAACCGGGACGGAGTCAATTCACCCCTCCACTTT. Amino acids: CASNRDGVNSPLHF.

A few counts support this clonotype. V usage is TRBV18 and J usage is TRBJ2-7; D is possibly TRBD2 (5 bases). Looked up from germline, CDR1 is KGHSH and CDR2 is LQKENI. V gave up 8 bases and J gave up 3 bases, with 14 bases separating them. The CDR3 sequence is 13 residues long. The chain's CDR3 is CASTFGESYEQYF. Here the CDR3 DNA reads TGTGCCAGCACCTTTGGGGAGAGCTACGAGCAGTACTTC.

This clonotype was found a few times. DNA of the CDR3: TGTGCCAGCAGCCAAGTAGGGTACCTAGAAAACCCCTACGAGCAGTACTTC. It yields the protein CASSQVGYLENPYEQYF. The V and J genes are TRBV4-2 and TRBJ2-7; no clear D gene. CDR1 and CDR2 from the germline V gene are LGHNA and YNFKEQ. Trimming shortened V by 1 base and J by 2 bases, and 18 bases separated the two germline ends. The CDR3 is made up of 17 amino acids.

This chain joins TRBV9 and TRBJ2-1; 14 nucleotides line up with TRBD2. The CDR3 length is 16 residues. In germline, CDR1 is SGDLS, CDR2 YYNGEE. The V segment lost 0 bases and the J segment 9 bases; nucleotides outside the gene matches: 5. The CDR3 here is CASSVEPGLAGVEQFF. CDR3 nucleotide sequence: TGTGCCAGCAGCGTAGAACCGGGACTAGCGGGAGTTGAGCAGTTCTTC.

V is TRBV11-2 and J is TRBJ2-1; 11 positions match TRBD1. Germline V gene data show CDR1 as SGHAT and CDR2 as FQNNGV. V dropped 2 bases and J dropped 8; count of bases not matched to a gene: 2. This CDR3 has 14 residues. CDR3 sequence reads: CASSLRTGGDEQFF. CDR3 DNA sequence: TGTGCCAGCAGCTTAAGGACAGGGGGCGATGAGCAGTTCTTC.

This clonotype was seen only a few times. This chain links TRBV6-5 with TRBJ2-3; TRBD2 matches 9 bases. The germline V gene has CDR1 MNHEY and CDR2 SVGAGI. V dropped 1 base and J dropped 0; count of bases not matched to a gene: 2. This CDR3 is 16 amino acids long. DNA of the CDR3: TGTGCCAGCAGTTACTTCGCGGGGGGGAGCACAGATACGCAGTATTTT. Protein product: CASSYFAGGSTDTQYF.

This clonotype was detected ten times or more. J is TRBJ1-6 and V is TRBV7-8, with 11 bases fitting TRBD1. This CDR3 has 17 amino acids. V shed 5 bases and J 5 bases; nucleotides not matched to a gene: 8. Germline values: CDR1 SGHVS, CDR2 FQNEAQ. The CDR3 coding sequence is TGTGCCAGCAGCGCCGGACAGGGGGCAAGTAATAATTCACCCCTCCACTTT. This codes for CASSAGQGASNNSPLHF. Full variable domain (missing parts from reference TRBV7-8 and TRBJ1-6): GAGVSQSPRYKVAKRGQDVALRCDPISGHVSLFWYQQALGQGPEFLTYFQNEAQLDKSGLPSDRFFAERPEGSVSTLKIQRTQQEDSAVYLCASSAGQGASNNSPLHFGNGTRLTVT.

This clonotype occurred many times. V and J are TRBV12-3 or TRBV12-4 and TRBJ2-1; no clear D. The CDR3 spans 15 residues. V lost 3 bases and J lost 8, with 17 bases in between. The CDR3 sequence is CASSLPHPNSHEQFF. The CDR3 DNA is TGTGCCAGCAGTTTGCCCCATCCGAACTCCCATGAGCAGTTCTTC.

In this sample, this clonotype turned up a few times. The chain couples TRBV9 to TRBJ2-2; unclear D gene. The CDR3 has 16 amino acids. CDR1 is SGDLS, CDR2 YYNGEE, per germline. The ends were cut back, 1 base at V and 2 bases at J, with 12 bases in the middle. CDR3 bases: TGTGCCAGCAGCGTATCTTTTGGGATTAACACCGGGGAGCTGTTTTTT. Its translation is CASSVSFGINTGELFF.

The V call is TRBV29-1, the J call TRBJ1-1; D not resolved. V shed 5 bases and J shed 3 bases, with 13 bases lying between them. CDR3 length equals 13 residues. The germline gives CDR1 SQVTM, CDR2 ANQGSEA. CDR3 region: CSVRTVKDTEAFF. Here the CDR3 DNA reads TGCAGCGTTAGGACCGTAAAAGACACTGAAGCTTTCTTT. The whole variable domain, remainder taken from reference TRBV29-1 and TRBJ1-1, is SAVISQKPSRDICQRGTSLTIQCQVDSQVTMMFWYRQQPGQSLTLIATANQGSEATYESGFVIDKFPISRPNLTFSTLTVSNMSPEDSSIYLCSVRTVKDTEAFFGQGTRLTVV.

The chain recombines TRBV10-2 with TRBJ2-7; maybe TRBD2 (5 bases). CDR3 length equals 15 residues. Germline CDR1 reads WSHSY; CDR2 reads SAAADI. With 2 bases removed from V and 6 bases from J, the gap between germline ends came to 17 bases. The CDR3 loop is CASSETLADGAEQYF. CDR3 in DNA: TGCGCCAGCAGTGAGACCCTAGCTGACGGAGCCGAGCAGTACTTC.